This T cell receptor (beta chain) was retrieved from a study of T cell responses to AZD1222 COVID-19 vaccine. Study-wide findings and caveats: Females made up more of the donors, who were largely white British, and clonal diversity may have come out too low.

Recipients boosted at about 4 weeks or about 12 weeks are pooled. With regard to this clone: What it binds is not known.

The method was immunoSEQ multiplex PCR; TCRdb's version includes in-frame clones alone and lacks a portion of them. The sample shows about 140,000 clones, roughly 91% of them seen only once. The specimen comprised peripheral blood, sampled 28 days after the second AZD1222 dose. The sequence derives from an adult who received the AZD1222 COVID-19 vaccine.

The CDR3 here is CASSQDQGDRGTNTEAFF. CDR3 in DNA: TGTGCCAGCAGCCAAGATCAAGGGGACAGGGGAACGAACACTGAAGCTTTCTTT. V usage is TRBV4-2 and J usage is TRBJ1-1; 10 nucleotides align to TRBD1. V was pared by 0 bases and J by 1 base, with 8 bases of the junction left unmatched. The CDR3 is 18 residues long. Germline CDR1 is LGHNA and CDR2 is YNFKEQ.